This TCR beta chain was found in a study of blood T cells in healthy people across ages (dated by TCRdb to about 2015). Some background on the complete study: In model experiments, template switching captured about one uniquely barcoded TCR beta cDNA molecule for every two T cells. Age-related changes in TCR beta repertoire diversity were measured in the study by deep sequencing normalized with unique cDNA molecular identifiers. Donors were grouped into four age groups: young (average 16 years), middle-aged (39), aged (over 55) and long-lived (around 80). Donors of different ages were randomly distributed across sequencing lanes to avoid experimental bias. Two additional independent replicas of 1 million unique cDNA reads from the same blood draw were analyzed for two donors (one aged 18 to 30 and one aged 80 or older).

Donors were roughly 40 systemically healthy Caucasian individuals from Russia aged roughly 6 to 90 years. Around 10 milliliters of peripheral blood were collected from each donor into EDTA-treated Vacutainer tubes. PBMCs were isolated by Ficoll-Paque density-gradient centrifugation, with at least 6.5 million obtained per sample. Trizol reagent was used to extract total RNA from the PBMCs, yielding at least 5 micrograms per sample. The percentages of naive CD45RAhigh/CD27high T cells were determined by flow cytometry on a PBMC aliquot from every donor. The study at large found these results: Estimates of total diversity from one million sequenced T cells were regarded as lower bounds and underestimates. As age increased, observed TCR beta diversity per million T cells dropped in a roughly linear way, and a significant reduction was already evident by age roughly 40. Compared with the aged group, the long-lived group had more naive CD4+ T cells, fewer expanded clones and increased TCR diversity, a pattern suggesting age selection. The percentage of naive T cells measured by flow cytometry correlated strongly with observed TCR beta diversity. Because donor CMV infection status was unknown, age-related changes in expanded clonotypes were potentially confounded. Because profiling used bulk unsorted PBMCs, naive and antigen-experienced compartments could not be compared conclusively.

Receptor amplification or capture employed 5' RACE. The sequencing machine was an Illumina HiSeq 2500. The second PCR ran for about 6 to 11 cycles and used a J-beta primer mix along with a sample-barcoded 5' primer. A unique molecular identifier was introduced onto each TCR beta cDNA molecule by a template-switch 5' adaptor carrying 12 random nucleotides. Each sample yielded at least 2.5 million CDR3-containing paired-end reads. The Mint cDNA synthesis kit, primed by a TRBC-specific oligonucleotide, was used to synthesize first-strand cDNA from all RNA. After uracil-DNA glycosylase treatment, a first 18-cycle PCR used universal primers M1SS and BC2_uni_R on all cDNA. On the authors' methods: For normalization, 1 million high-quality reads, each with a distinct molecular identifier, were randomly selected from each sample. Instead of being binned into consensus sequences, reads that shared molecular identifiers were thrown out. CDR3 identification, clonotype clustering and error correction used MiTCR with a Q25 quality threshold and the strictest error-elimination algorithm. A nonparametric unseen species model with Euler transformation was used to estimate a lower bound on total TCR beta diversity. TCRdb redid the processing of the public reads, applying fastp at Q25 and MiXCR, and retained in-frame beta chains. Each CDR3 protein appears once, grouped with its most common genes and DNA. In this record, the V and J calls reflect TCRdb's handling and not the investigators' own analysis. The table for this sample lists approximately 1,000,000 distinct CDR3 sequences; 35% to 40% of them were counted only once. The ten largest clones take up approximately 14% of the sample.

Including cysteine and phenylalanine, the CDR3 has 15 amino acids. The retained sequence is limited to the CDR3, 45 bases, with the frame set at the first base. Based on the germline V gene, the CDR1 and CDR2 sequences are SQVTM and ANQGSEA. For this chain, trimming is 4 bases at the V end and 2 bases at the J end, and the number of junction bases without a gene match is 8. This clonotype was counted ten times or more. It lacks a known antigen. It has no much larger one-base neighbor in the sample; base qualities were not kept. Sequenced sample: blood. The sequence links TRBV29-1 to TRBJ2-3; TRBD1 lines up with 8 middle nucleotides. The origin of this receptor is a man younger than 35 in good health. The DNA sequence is TGCAGCGTTGGAGGGACAGGCCATCTCACAGATACGCAGTATTTT. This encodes CSVGGTGHLTDTQYF.